The source of this T cell receptor beta chain is a study of long-term antiretroviral therapy in people with HIV. The V gene end was trimmed by 7 bases and the J gene end by 6 bases; junction bases not matched to a gene: 9. The CDR3 extends over 14 amino acids. The germline gives CDR1 SGHAT, CDR2 FQDESV (reference sequence). They ran version v3.0 of the immunoSEQ assay at survey level. Repertoires were generated with immunoSEQ multiplex PCR, while TCRdb's copy carries only in-frame clones and drops some. The sample gives about 25,000 clones, 82% of which show up once; about 15% is in the top ten. Sequenced here: unsorted PBMCs, sampled 2.9 years after starting antiretroviral therapy. This sequence was found in a man between 45 and 60 years old with HIV. This chain links TRBV11-1 with TRBJ2-7; 10 bases are a match to TRBD1. The CDR3: CASKTGQGFFEQYF. DNA for the CDR3: TGTGCCAGCAAAACGGGACAGGGGTTTTTCGAGCAGTACTTC.